The 18 T cell receptor beta chains below were found in one sample sequenced in a study of blood T cell repertoires in COVID-19. Repertoires were generated with immunoSEQ multiplex PCR, while TCRdb's copy carries only in-frame clones and drops some. The table includes about 280,000 clones, more than 75% detected once. The sample taken for sequencing was peripheral blood. The receptors stem from a woman aged 25 to 39 who had recovered from COVID-19.

This chain uses TRBV4-2 with TRBJ2-3, with 12 bases identical to TRBD2. Germline CDR1 reads LGHNA; CDR2 reads YNFKEQ. The junction had 7 bases not matched to a gene; V was cut back by 1 base and J by 2 bases. The CDR3 has 18 amino acids. The CDR3 is CASSQAHLAGGVTDTQYF. In DNA form, the CDR3 reads TGTGCCAGCAGCCAAGCTCATCTAGCGGGAGGGGTCACAGATACGCAGTATTTT.

The V call is TRBV7-2, the J call TRBJ2-1, with D tentatively TRBD1 (5 bases). Trimming cost V 4 bases and J 6 bases, with 13 bases left between them. Germline values: CDR1 SGHTA, CDR2 FQGNSA. There are 14 residues in the CDR3. CDR3 DNA: TGTGCCAGCAGCTCAGAGTGGCAGGGCAATGAGCAGTTCTTC. It encodes CASSSEWQGNEQFF.

The gene calls are TRBV10-2 and TRBJ2-1; D possibly corresponds to TRBD2 (7 bases). This CDR3 region has 14 residues. Trimming removed 5 bases at V and 4 bases at J, with 12 bases between. The germline V gene encodes CDR1 WSHSY and CDR2 SAAADI. The CDR3 nucleotides are TGCGCCAGCAGTCTAGGGGGGGAGTACAATGAGCAGTTCTTC. This codes for CASSLGGEYNEQFF.

This clone showed up just a few times. The gene calls are TRBV5-4 and TRBJ1-1; perhaps TRBD1 as D (5 bases). V lost 4 bases and J lost 3, with 10 bases in between. CDR1 is SGHNT, CDR2 YYREEE, per germline (reference sequence). This CDR3 spans 13 amino acids. In DNA, the CDR3 is TGTGCCAGCAGCCCCGGGGGAGACACTGAAGCTTTCTTT. It encodes CASSPGGDTEAFF.

The V gene is TRBV19, the J gene TRBJ2-3; TRBD2 aligns across 15 bases. Germline CDR1 LNHDA, CDR2 SQIVND (reference sequence). V shed 6 bases, J shed 3 bases, and the junction held 1 base outside the gene matches. The CDR3 is made up of 15 amino acids. For the CDR3, the DNA is TGTGCCAGTAGGGGACTAGCGGGAGGAACAGATACGCAGTATTTT. This translates into CASRGLAGGTDTQYF.

The V and J genes are TRBV7-2 and TRBJ1-6; 8 bases line up with TRBD1. There are 14 residues in the CDR3. The V gene's germline CDR1 is SGHTA and CDR2 FQGNSA. Trimming removed 7 bases from V and 8 bases from J; junction bases left unmatched: 7. CDR3 protein: CASTSGGSYSPLHF. DNA for the CDR3: TGTGCCAGCACCTCAGGGGGCTCTTATTCACCCCTCCACTTT.

The chain couples TRBV6-5 to TRBJ1-3; 7 nucleotides line up with TRBD1. The V and J ends lost 6 bases and 0 bases, in that order; junction bases with no gene match: 5. Germline V CDR1 and CDR2: MNHEY, SVGAGI. The CDR3 is made up of 15 amino acids. The DNA for the CDR3 is TGTGCCAGCAGCATTTCAGGGGGCTCTGGAAACACCATATATTTT. Amino acid sequence: CASSISGGSGNTIYF.

The chain recombines TRBV6-2 or TRBV6-3 with TRBJ1-5; 7 bases are shared with TRBD1. Trimming took 0 bases from V and 2 from J; bases not matched to a gene: 1. Germline CDR1 MNHEY, CDR2 SVGEGT. The CDR3 is made up of 15 amino acids. CDR3 nucleotides: TGTGCCAGCAGTTACTCAGGGGGCGGCAATCAGCCCCAGCATTTT. It translates to CASSYSGGGNQPQHF.

V gene TRBV7-2 combines with J gene TRBJ2-1; 10 bases line up with TRBD2. The V gene end was trimmed by 5 bases and the J gene end by 5 bases; junction bases not matched to a gene: 6. CDR3 length: 15 amino acids. Germline V gene sequence: CDR1 SGHTA, CDR2 FQGNSA. The CDR3, as DNA: TGTGCCAGCAGCCTTCAGCGGGGGGGAAACAATGAGCAGTTCTTC. Protein: CASSLQRGGNNEQFF.

Turning to this clone: This sample includes further DNA sequences coding for the same CDR3. For the CDR3, the DNA is TGTGCCAGCAGCGTTTTACTTACAGATACGCAGTATTTT. It codes for CASSVLLTDTQYF. This chain connects TRBV9 to TRBJ2-3; D call uncertain. V gave up 2 bases and J gave up 3 bases, with 7 bases separating them. The CDR3 has 13 amino acids. CDR1 and CDR2 from the germline V gene are SGDLS and YYNGEE.

The genes are TRBV6-5 and TRBJ1-3; maybe TRBD1 (5 bases). Germline CDR1 reads MNHEY; CDR2 reads SVGAGI. The V and J ends lost 8 bases and 2 bases respectively, with 16 bases between them. The CDR3 covers 15 residues. The CDR3 nucleotides read TGTGCCAGCGTTTGGGGGGGAGGTACTGGAAACACCATATATTTT. Residues: CASVWGGGTGNTIYF.

This chain links TRBV27 with TRBJ1-5; possible D gene TRBD1, 6 bases. In germline, CDR1 is MNHEY, CDR2 SMNVEV (reference sequence). Trimming removed 6 bases at V and 4 bases at J, with 10 bases between. CDR3 length: 13 amino acids. CDR3 region: CASSETGNQPQHF. CDR3 sequence (DNA): TGTGCCAGCAGCGAAACAGGGAATCAGCCCCAGCATTTT.

J is TRBJ1-2 and V is TRBV7-2; TRBD1 aligns across 9 bases. CDR1 SGHTA and CDR2 FQGNSA come from the germline V gene. V trimming: 5 bases; J trimming: 5 bases; junction bases outside the gene matches: 12. The CDR3 is 16 amino acids. The chain's CDR3 is CASSHSGTGFDYGYTF. The CDR3 nucleotides read TGTGCCAGCAGCCACTCCGGGACAGGGTTTGATTATGGCTACACCTTC.

V is TRBV6-5 and J is TRBJ2-7, with 7 bases lining up with TRBD2. This CDR3 spans 14 amino acids. CDR1 is MNHEY, CDR2 SVGAGI, per germline. V dropped 2 bases and J dropped 3; count of bases not matched to a gene: 4. CDR3 sequence: CASSYGREGYEQYF. CDR3 bases: TGTGCCAGCAGTTACGGCAGGGAGGGCTACGAGCAGTACTTC.

The chain links TRBV18 to TRBJ1-6; 10 nucleotides line up with TRBD1. V shed 6 bases and J 10 bases; nucleotides not matched to a gene: 9. Germline CDR1 KGHSH, CDR2 LQKENI. This CDR3 comprises 15 residues. CDR3 region: CASSLGQGFRSPLHF. Written as DNA, the CDR3 is TGTGCCAGCTCGTTGGGACAGGGGTTTAGATCACCCCTCCACTTT. The full variable domain, with the rest looked up from reference TRBV18 and TRBJ1-6, is NAGVMQNPRHLVRRRGQEARLRCSPMKGHSHVYWYRQLPEEGLKFMVYLQKENIIDESGMPKERFSAEFPKEGPSILRIQQVVRGDSAAYFCASSLGQGFRSPLHFGNGTRLTVT.

The genes are TRBV10-2 and TRBJ2-3; 15 bases fit TRBD2. The junction had 5 bases not matched to a gene; V was cut back by 7 bases and J by 3 bases. Per germline, CDR1 WSHSY and CDR2 SAAADI. There are 16 residues in the CDR3. CDR3 nucleotides: TGCGCCAGCACTTTGGGACTAGCGGGGGGAACAGATACGCAGTATTTT. Encoded protein: CASTLGLAGGTDTQYF.

The CDR3 protein is CASSPQGSAGNTIYF. DNA for the CDR3: TGCGCCAGCAGCCCACAGGGGTCGGCTGGAAACACCATATATTTT. The V and J genes are TRBV5-1 and TRBJ1-3; the match to TRBD1 covers 7 bases. Germline values: CDR1 SGHRS, CDR2 YFSETQ. This CDR3 spans 15 amino acids. V lost 4 bases to trimming and J lost 2 bases; unmatched junction nucleotides: 6.

This clone has just a few counts. The rearrangement joins TRBV25-1 to TRBJ1-2; maybe TRBD1 (6 bases). CDR1 MGHDK and CDR2 SYGVNS come from the germline V gene. The CDR3 covers 14 residues. V gave up 4 bases and J gave up 7 bases, with 16 bases separating them. CDR3 in amino acids: CASSANRALGGYTF. CDR3 coding DNA: TGTGCCAGCAGTGCAAACAGGGCGCTGGGTGGCTACACCTTC.